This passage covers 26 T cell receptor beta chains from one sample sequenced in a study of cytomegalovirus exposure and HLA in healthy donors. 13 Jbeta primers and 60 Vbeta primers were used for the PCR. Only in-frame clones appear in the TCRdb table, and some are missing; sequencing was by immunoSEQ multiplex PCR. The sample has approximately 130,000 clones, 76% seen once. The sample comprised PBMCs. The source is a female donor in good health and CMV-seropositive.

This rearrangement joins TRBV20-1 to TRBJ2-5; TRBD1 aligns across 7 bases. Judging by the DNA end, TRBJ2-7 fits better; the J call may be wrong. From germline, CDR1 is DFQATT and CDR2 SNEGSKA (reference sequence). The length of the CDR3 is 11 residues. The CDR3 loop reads CSANRGNEQYF. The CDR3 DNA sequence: TGCAGTGCTAACAGGGGAAACGAGCAGTACTTC.

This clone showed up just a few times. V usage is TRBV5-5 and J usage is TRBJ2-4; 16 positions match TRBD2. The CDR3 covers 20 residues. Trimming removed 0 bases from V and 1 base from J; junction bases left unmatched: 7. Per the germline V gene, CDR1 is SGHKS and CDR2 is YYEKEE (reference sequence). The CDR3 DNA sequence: TGTGCCAGCAGCTTGGATCCGGGACTAGCGGGAGGGCCGGCCAAAAACATTCAGTACTTC. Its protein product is CASSLDPGLAGGPAKNIQYF.

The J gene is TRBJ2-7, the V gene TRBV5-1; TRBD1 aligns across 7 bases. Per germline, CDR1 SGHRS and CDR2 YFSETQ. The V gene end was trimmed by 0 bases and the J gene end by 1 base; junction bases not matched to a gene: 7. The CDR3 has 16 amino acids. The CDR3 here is CASSLGVGGKSYEQYF. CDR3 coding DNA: TGCGCCAGCAGCTTGGGGGTAGGGGGCAAGTCCTACGAGCAGTACTTC.

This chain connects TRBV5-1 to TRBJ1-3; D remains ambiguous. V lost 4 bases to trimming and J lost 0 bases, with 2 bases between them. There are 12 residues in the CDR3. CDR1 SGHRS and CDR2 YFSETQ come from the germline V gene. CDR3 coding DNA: TGCGCCAGCAGCCTCTCTGGAAACACCATATATTTT. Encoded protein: CASSLSGNTIYF.

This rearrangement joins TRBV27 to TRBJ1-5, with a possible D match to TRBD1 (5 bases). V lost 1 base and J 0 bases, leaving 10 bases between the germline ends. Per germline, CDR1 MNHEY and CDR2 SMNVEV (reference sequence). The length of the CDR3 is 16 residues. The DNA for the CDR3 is TGTGCCAGCAGTTTATATCCGGGGGGTAGCAATCAGCCCCAGCATTTT. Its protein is CASSLYPGGSNQPQHF.

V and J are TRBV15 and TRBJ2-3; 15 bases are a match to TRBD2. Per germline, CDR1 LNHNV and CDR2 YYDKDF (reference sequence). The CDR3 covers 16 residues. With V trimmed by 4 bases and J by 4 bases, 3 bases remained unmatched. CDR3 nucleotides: TGTGCCACCAGCAACGGACTAGCGGGGGGGCCAGATACGCAGTATTTT. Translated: CATSNGLAGGPDTQYF. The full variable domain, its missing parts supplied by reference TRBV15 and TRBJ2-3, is DAMVIQNPRYQVTQFGKPVTLSCSQTLNHNVMYWYQQKSSQAPKLLFHYYDKDFNNEADTPDNFQSRRPNTSFCFLDIRSPGLGDTAMYLCATSNGLAGGPDTQYFGPGTRLTVL.

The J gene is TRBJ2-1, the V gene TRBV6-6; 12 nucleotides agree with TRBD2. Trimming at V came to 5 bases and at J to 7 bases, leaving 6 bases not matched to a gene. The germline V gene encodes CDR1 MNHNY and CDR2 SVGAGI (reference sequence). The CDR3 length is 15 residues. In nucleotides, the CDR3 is TGTGCCAGCAGTAAACTAGCGGGGGGAGGGAATGAGCAGTTCTTC. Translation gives CASSKLAGGGNEQFF.

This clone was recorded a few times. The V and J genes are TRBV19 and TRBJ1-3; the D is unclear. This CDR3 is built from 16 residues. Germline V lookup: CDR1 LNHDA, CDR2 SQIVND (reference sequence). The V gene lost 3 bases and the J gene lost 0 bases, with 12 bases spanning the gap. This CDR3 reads CASSMGRFFSGNTIYF. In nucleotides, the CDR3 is TGTGCCAGTAGTATGGGCAGGTTCTTCTCTGGAAACACCATATATTTT.

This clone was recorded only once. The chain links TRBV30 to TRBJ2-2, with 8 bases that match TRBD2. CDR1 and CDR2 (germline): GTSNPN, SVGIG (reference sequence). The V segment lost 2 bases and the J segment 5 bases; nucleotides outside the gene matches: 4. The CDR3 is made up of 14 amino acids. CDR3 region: CAWSMGTRTGELFF. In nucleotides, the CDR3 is TGTGCCTGGAGTATGGGGACTAGGACCGGGGAGCTGTTTTTT. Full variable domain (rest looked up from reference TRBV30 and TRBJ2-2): SQTIHQWPATLVQPVGSPLSLECTVEGTSNPNLYWYRQAAGRGLQLLFYSVGIGQISSEVPQNLSASRPQDRQFILSSKKLLLSDSGFYLCAWSMGTRTGELFFGEGSRLTVL.

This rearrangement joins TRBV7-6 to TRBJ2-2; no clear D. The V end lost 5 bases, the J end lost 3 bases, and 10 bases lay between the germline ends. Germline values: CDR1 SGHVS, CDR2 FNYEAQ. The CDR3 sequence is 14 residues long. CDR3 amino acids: CASSPQTDTGELFF. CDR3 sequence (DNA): TGTGCCAGCAGCCCGCAGACTGACACCGGGGAGCTGTTTTTT.

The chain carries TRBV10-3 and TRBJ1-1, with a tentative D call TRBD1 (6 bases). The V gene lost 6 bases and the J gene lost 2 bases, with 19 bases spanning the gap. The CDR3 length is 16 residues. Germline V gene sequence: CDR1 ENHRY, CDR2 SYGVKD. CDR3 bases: TGTGCCATCAGGGAGATCCACGCGGGGGGCAACACTGAAGCTTTCTTT. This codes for CAIREIHAGGNTEAFF.

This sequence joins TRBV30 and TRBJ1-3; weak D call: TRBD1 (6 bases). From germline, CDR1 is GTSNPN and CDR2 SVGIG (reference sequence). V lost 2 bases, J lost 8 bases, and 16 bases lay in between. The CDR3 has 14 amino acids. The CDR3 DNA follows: TGTGCCTGGAGTTCACAGGGTTTTCTAGACACCATATATTTT. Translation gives CAWSSQGFLDTIYF.

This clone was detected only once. In DNA form, the CDR3 reads TGTGCCAGTAGTACCTACGGGACAGCTTATGGCTACACCTTC. It translates to CASSTYGTAYGYTF. The chain combines TRBV19 with TRBJ1-2, with 7 bases aligning to TRBD1. V lost 4 bases and J lost 5; bases outside the gene matches: 7. This CDR3 comprises 14 residues. CDR1 is LNHDA, CDR2 SQIVND, per germline (reference sequence).

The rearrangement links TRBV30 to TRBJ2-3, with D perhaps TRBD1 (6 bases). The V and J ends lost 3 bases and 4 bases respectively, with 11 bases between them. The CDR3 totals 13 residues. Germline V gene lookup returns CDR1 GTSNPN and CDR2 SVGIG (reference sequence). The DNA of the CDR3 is TGTGCCTGGAGCGTAACAGGGTCAGATACGCAGTATTTT. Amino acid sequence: CAWSVTGSDTQYF.

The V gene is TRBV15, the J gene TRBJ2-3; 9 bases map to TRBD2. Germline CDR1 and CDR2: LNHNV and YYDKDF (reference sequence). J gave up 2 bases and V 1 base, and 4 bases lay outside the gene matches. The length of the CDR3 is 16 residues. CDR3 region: CATSRGGRGTTDTQYF. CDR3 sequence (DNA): TGTGCCACCAGCAGAGGCGGGAGGGGAACCACAGATACGCAGTATTTT.

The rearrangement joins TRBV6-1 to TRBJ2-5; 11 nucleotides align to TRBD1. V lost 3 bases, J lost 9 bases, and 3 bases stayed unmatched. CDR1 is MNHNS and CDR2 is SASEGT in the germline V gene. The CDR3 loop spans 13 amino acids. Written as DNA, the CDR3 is TGTGCCAGCAGTGAGAGGGACAGGGGGTCCCAGTACTTC. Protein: CASSERDRGSQYF.

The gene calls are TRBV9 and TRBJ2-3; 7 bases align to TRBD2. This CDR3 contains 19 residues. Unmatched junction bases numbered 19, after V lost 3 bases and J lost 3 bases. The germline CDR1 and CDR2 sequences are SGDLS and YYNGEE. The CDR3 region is CASSASNRQRESRTDTQYF. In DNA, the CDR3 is TGTGCCAGCAGCGCCAGTAATCGTCAGCGGGAAAGTAGAACAGATACGCAGTATTTT. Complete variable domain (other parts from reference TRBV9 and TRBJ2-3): DSGVTQTPKHLITATGQRVTLRCSPRSGDLSVYWYQQSLDQGLQFLIQYYNGEERAKGNILERFSAQQFPDLHSELNLSSLELGDSALYFCASSASNRQRESRTDTQYFGPGTRLTVL.

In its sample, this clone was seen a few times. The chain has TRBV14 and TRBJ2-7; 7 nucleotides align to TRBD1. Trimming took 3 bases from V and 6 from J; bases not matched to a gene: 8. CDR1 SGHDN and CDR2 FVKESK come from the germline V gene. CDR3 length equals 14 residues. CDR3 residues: CASSHRQGRSEQYF. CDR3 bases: TGTGCCAGCAGCCATAGACAGGGACGGAGCGAGCAGTACTTC. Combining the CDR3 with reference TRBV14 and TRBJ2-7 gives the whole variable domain EAGVTQFPSHSVIEKGQTVTLRCDPISGHDNLYWYRRVMGKEIKFLLHFVKESKQDESGMPNNRFLAERTGGTYSTLKVQPAELEDSGVYFCASSHRQGRSEQYFGPGTRLTVT.

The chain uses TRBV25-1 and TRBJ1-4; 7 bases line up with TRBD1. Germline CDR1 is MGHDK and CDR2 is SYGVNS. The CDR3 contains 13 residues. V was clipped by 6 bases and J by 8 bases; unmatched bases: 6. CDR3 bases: TGTGCCAGCAGCTTGACAGGGTGGGAAAAACTGTTTTTT. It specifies CASSLTGWEKLFF. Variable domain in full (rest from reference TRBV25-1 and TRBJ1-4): EADIYQTPRYLVIGTGKKITLECSQTMGHDKMYWYQQDPGMELHLIHYSYGVNSTEKGDLSSESTVSRIRTEHFPLTLESARPSHTSQYLCASSLTGWEKLFFGSGTQLSVL.

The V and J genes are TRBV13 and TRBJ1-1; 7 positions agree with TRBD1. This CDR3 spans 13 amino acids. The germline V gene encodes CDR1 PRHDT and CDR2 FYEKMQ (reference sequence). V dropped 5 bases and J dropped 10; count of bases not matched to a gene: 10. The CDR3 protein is CASSHPRQGRAFF. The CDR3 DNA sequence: TGTGCCAGCAGCCACCCTCGACAGGGTCGAGCTTTCTTT. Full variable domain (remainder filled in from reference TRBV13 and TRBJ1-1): AAGVIQSPRHLIKEKRETATLKCYPIPRHDTVYWYQQGPGQDPQFLISFYEKMQSDKGSIPDRFSAQQFSDYHSELNMSSLELGDSALYFCASSHPRQGRAFFGQGTRLTVV.

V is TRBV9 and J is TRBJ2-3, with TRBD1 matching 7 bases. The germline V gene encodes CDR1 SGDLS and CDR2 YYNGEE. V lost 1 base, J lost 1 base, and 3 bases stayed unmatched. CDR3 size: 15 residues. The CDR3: CASSVSGTGTDTQYF. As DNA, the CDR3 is TGTGCCAGCAGCGTATCCGGGACAGGCACAGATACGCAGTATTTT.

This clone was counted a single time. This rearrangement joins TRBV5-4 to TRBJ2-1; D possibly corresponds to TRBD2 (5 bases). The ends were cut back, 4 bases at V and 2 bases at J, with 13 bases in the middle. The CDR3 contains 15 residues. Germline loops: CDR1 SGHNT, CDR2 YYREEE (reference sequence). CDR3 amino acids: CASSKNPGTYNEQFF. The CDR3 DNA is TGTGCCAGCAGCAAAAACCCCGGGACCTACAATGAGCAGTTCTTC.

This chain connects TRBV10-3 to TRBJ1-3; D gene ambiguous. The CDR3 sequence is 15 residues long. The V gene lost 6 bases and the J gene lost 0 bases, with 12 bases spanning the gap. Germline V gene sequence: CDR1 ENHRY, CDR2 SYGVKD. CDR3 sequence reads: CAISGEEHSGNTIYF. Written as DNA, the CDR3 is TGTGCCATCAGCGGGGAGGAACACTCTGGAAACACCATATATTTT.

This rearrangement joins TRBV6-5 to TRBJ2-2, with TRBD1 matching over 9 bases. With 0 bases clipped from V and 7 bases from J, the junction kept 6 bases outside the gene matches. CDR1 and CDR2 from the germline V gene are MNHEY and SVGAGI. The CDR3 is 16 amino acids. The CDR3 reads CASSYSEQGAIGELFF. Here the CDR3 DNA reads TGTGCCAGCAGTTACTCGGAACAGGGGGCGATCGGGGAGCTGTTTTTT.

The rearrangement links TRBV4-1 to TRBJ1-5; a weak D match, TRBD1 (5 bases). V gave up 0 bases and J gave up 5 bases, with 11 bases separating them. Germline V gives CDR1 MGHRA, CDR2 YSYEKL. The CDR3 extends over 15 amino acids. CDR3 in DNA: TGCGCCAGCAGCCAAGAAGGGGAGGGCCATCAGCCCCAGCATTTT. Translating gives CASSQEGEGHQPQHF.

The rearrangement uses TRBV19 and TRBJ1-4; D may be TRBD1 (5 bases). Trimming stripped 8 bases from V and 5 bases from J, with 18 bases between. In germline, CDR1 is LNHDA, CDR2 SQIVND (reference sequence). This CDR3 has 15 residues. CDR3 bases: TGTGCCAGTCTAAATACGGGACTGGAGAATGAAAAACTGTTTTTT. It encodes CASLNTGLENEKLFF.